These 16 T cell receptor beta chains came from one sample sequenced in a study of response to subunit inactivated influenza vaccine. Via MiXCR, TCRdb re-called the RT-PCR reads, giving one row per CDR3 protein. This table has over 400,000 distinct CDR3 sequences, 10% to 15% appearing once. The sample in question was PBMCs from blood, obtained more than 35 days after vaccination. All receptors come from a man aged 45-65 years who received an inactivated influenza vaccine.

This clonotype was seen only a few times. This sequence joins TRBV5-1 and TRBJ2-3, with 8 bases lining up with TRBD1. The V segment lost 4 bases and the J segment 0 bases; nucleotides outside the gene matches: 10. Germline V gives CDR1 SGHRS, CDR2 YFSETQ. The CDR3 spans 17 residues. CDR3 nucleotides: TGCGCCAGCAGCACCGGGACAGGAGACACTAGCACAGATACGCAGTATTTT. This encodes CASSTGTGDTSTDTQYF.

The J gene is TRBJ1-1, the V gene TRBV20-1; D is undetermined. The CDR3 runs 11 residues. V was trimmed by 3 bases and J by 9 bases, leaving 11 bases between them. Germline CDR1 DFQATT, CDR2 SNEGSKA (reference sequence). CDR3 DNA sequence: TGCAGTGCTAGTCTCCGGCCCCAAGCTTTCTTT. Its translation is CSASLRPQAFF.

This clonotype has just a few counts. The V gene is TRBV20-1, the J gene TRBJ1-2; 8 nucleotides align to TRBD1. CDR3 length equals 17 residues. Germline trimming cut 6 bases from V and 6 bases from J; bases unmatched to any gene: 21. Germline CDR1 and CDR2: DFQATT and SNEGSKA (reference sequence). The CDR3 bases are TGCAGTGCGTCCGTAGGAGCCTCAGGGGGCGCCACAGATGGCTACACCTTC. Translating it yields CSASVGASGGATDGYTF.

This clonotype has a count of ten or more. This sequence joins TRBV5-1 and TRBJ2-4; TRBD2 agrees at 7 bases. After removal of 4 bases from V and 7 bases from J, the junction contained 8 bases not matched to a gene. This CDR3 comprises 14 residues. Germline V gene data show CDR1 as SGHRS and CDR2 as YFSETQ. The CDR3 reads CASSIQDGGNIQYF. CDR3 nucleotides: TGCGCCAGCAGCATTCAGGACGGGGGGAACATTCAGTACTTC.

In its sample, this clonotype was seen many times. The rearrangement joins TRBV7-8 to TRBJ1-2; a possible D gene is TRBD1 (6 bases). CDR3 size: 16 residues. Germline CDR1 reads SGHVS; CDR2 reads FQNEAQ. The ends were cut back, 4 bases at V and 2 bases at J, with 17 bases in the middle. CDR3 nucleotides: TGTGCCAGCAGCTACCGGAGCACAGGGTCCAACTATGGCTACACCTTC. It translates to CASSYRSTGSNYGYTF.

The chain recombines TRBV27 with TRBJ1-1; weak D call: TRBD1 (5 bases). CDR1 MNHEY and CDR2 SMNVEV come from the germline V gene (reference sequence). The ends were cut back, 7 bases at V and 5 bases at J, with 17 bases in the middle. CDR3 length: 14 amino acids. CDR3 DNA: TGTGCCAGCACCGCCCTCGGGGGGTTAACTGAAGCTTTCTTT. Protein sequence: CASTALGGLTEAFF.

This clonotype has more than one count but fewer than ten. The V gene is TRBV5-1, the J gene TRBJ2-7; 8 nucleotides match TRBD1. The CDR3 is made up of 13 amino acids. Unmatched junction bases numbered 6, after V lost 5 bases and J lost 5 bases. The germline gives CDR1 SGHRS, CDR2 YFSETQ. CDR3: CASSSGGADEQYF. CDR3 in DNA: TGCGCCAGCAGTTCAGGGGGCGCTGACGAGCAGTACTTC.

This clonotype appeared a few times. The V gene is TRBV28, the J gene TRBJ1-1; TRBD1 might be the D (6 bases). Trimming removed 1 base from V and 3 bases from J, with 21 bases in between. The CDR3 runs 18 residues. Germline CDR1 is MDHEN and CDR2 is SYDVKM. CDR3 bases: TGTGCCAGCAGTTTATTTATAAGGGCAGGGGCTGGGGACACTGAAGCTTTCTTT. Amino acid sequence: CASSLFIRAGAGDTEAFF.

This chain joins TRBV27 and TRBJ2-7; possibly TRBD2 for D (5 bases). This CDR3 region has 15 residues. V was pared by 4 bases and J by 4 bases, with 17 bases between. The germline V gene encodes CDR1 MNHEY and CDR2 SMNVEV (reference sequence). CDR3 loop: CASSSFAGALYEQYF. For the CDR3, the DNA is TGTGCCAGCAGTTCGTTCGCGGGTGCCCTTTACGAGCAGTACTTC.

The table lists this clonotype with many counts. The genes are TRBV9 and TRBJ2-1; TRBD2 aligns across 12 bases. Losses at the gene ends were 3 bases for V and 4 bases for J; bases not matched to a gene: 5. There are 16 residues in the CDR3. Germline-derived CDR1 and CDR2 are SGDLS and YYNGEE. This CDR3 is CASSGASGRGYNEQFF. The CDR3 coding sequence is TGTGCCAGCAGCGGTGCTAGCGGGAGGGGATACAATGAGCAGTTCTTC. The whole variable domain, remainder taken from reference TRBV9 and TRBJ2-1, is DSGVTQTPKHLITATGQRVTLRCSPRSGDLSVYWYQQSLDQGLQFLIQYYNGEERAKGNILERFSAQQFPDLHSELNLSSLELGDSALYFCASSGASGRGYNEQFFGPGTRLTVL.

In this sample, this clonotype turned up many times. V and J are TRBV12-3 or TRBV12-4 and TRBJ2-1, with a possible D match to TRBD2 (5 bases). CDR3 length equals 15 residues. V dropped 3 bases and J dropped 0 bases, with 9 bases sitting between them. Here the CDR3 DNA reads TGTGCCAGCAGTTTGGACTTGACCTCCTACAATGAGCAGTTCTTC. Amino acid sequence: CASSLDLTSYNEQFF.

In this sample, this clonotype turned up many times. The chain employs TRBV29-1 and TRBJ2-1, with 9 bases aligning to TRBD2. The germline V gene encodes CDR1 SQVTM and CDR2 ANQGSEA. The CDR3 covers 17 residues. The J segment lost 4 bases and the V segment lost 7 bases, leaving 17 bases of the junction unmatched. The CDR3 DNA is TGCAGCGCCGACCAACCGAAGACGACTAGCGGATACAATGAGCAGTTCTTC. Encoded protein: CSADQPKTTSGYNEQFF.

There are many counts of this clonotype. The gene calls are TRBV29-1 and TRBJ2-4; TRBD1 matches 8 bases. The CDR3 is 12 amino acids. Germline loops: CDR1 SQVTM, CDR2 ANQGSEA. V lost 4 bases, J lost 6 bases, and 2 bases stayed unmatched. The CDR3 nucleotides are TGCAGCGTTGGTACAGGGGGAAACATTCAGTACTTC. Translated: CSVGTGGNIQYF.

This clonotype came up many times. This chain uses TRBV6-2 or TRBV6-3 with TRBJ2-3, with a tentative D call TRBD2 (5 bases). CDR3 size: 14 residues. Germline V gene sequence: CDR1 MNHEY, CDR2 SVGEGT. The V gene lost 5 bases and the J gene lost 4 bases, with 13 bases spanning the gap. The CDR3 nucleotides read TGTGCCAGCAGTGACTACCCGTTGGCAGATACGCAGTATTTT. Translated, it gives CASSDYPLADTQYF.

This clonotype was recorded a few times. The chain recombines TRBV7-8 with TRBJ1-5; D is uncertain. The CDR3 is 16 amino acids. The V and J ends lost 5 bases and 4 bases respectively, with 18 bases between them. CDR1 and CDR2 (germline): SGHVS, FQNEAQ. The CDR3, as DNA: TGTGCCAGCAGCCCATTAGTCGGTCGCAAAAATCAGCCCCAGCATTTT. This codes for CASSPLVGRKNQPQHF.

With regard to this clonotype: An end of the junction differs from the germline gene, which may be a read error. The chain has TRBV4-2 and TRBJ2-7; TRBD2 matches 7 bases. Germline V gene lookup returns CDR1 LGHNA and CDR2 YNFKEQ. This CDR3 has 17 residues. CDR3 nucleotide sequence: TGTGCCAGCAACCAAGAAGCTGGCGAAGCGGGATGGTACGAGCAGTACTTC. Its protein is CASNQEAGEAGWYEQYF.